Each of the 27 T cell receptor beta chains below was sequenced from the same sample in a study of shared clonotypes between healthy human individuals. Repertoires were generated with immunoSEQ multiplex PCR, while TCRdb's copy carries only in-frame clones and drops some. Seen here are some 2,400,000 clones, about 94% observed once, and the top ten hold 0.13%. The sample taken for sequencing was naive CD4+ T cells sorted from blood. Subset noted: CD45RA+ positively selected. The receptors derive from a man aged 18 to 30 in good health.

This chain joins TRBV5-6 and TRBJ2-3; TRBD1 might be the D (6 bases). Germline CDR1 is SGHDT and CDR2 is YYEEEE. Trimming took off 0 bases at V and 1 base at J, with 12 bases between the two ends. The CDR3 has 16 amino acids. DNA for the CDR3: TGTGCCAGCAGCTTGGCCCAAAGGACAGGCACAGATACGCAGTATTTT. Its translation is CASSLAQRTGTDTQYF.

The chain employs TRBV5-4 and TRBJ2-7; 8 bases are a match to TRBD2. CDR1 is SGHNT, CDR2 YYREEE, per germline (reference sequence). The CDR3 extends over 17 amino acids. V dropped 0 bases and J dropped 4; count of bases not matched to a gene: 12. The CDR3 here is CASSLAGGAGVLYEQYF. CDR3 in DNA: TGTGCCAGCAGCTTGGCCGGGGGGGCGGGAGTATTGTACGAGCAGTACTTC.

This rearrangement joins TRBV6-5 to TRBJ1-2, with 7 bases that match TRBD1. This CDR3 is 15 amino acids long. V was clipped by 7 bases and J by 9 bases; unmatched bases: 17. Germline CDR1 reads MNHEY; CDR2 reads SVGAGI. The CDR3 nucleotides are TGTGCCAGCACACGGGGGACAGCAACCAATCGGAGCTACACCTTC. It yields the protein CASTRGTATNRSYTF.

CDR3 sequence (DNA): TGTGCCAGCAGCTGGGACAACAGCAATCAGCCCCAGCATTTT. Protein: CASSWDNSNQPQHF. This sequence joins TRBV7-2 and TRBJ1-5; tentatively, D is TRBD1 (6 bases). The ends were cut back, 4 bases at V and 1 base at J, with 8 bases in the middle. The germline V gene has CDR1 SGHTA and CDR2 FQGNSA. The CDR3 runs to 14 residues.

The chain couples TRBV7-9 to TRBJ1-1, with D unresolved. Germline V gives CDR1 SEHNR, CDR2 FQNEAQ (reference sequence). The CDR3 runs to 13 residues. Trimming shortened V by 5 bases and J by 0 bases, and 7 bases separated the two germline ends. The CDR3 sequence is CASSPTVNTEAFF. The CDR3 DNA reads as TGTGCCAGCAGCCCCACAGTGAACACTGAAGCTTTCTTT. The full variable domain, completed using reference TRBV7-9 and TRBJ1-1, is DTGVSQNPRHKITKRGQNVTFRCDPISEHNRLYWYRQTLGQGPEFLTYFQNEAQLEKSRLLSDRFSAERPKGSFSTLEIQRTEQGDSAMYLCASSPTVNTEAFFGQGTRLTVV.

The J gene is TRBJ1-4, the V gene TRBV6-1, with TRBD1 as a possible D gene (6 bases). Germline values: CDR1 MNHNS, CDR2 SASEGT. The CDR3 totals 15 residues. Trimming removed 6 bases from V and 2 bases from J, with 13 bases in between. This CDR3 reads CASRTYRATNEKLFF. The CDR3 DNA follows: TGTGCCAGCAGGACGTACAGGGCCACTAATGAAAAACTGTTTTTT.

The CDR3 region has the DNA TGTGCCAGTAAGGGGACAGGGAAAGGATCACCCCTCCACTTT. Its protein product is CASKGTGKGSPLHF. The rearrangement links TRBV19 to TRBJ1-6; TRBD1 agrees at 9 bases. V shed 7 bases and J 10 bases; nucleotides not matched to a gene: 8. This CDR3 region has 14 residues. Germline loops: CDR1 LNHDA, CDR2 SQIVND (reference sequence).

This chain connects TRBV5-8 to TRBJ2-4; D may be TRBD1 or TRBD2 (5 bases each). In germline, CDR1 is SGHTS, CDR2 YDEGEE. The CDR3 totals 11 residues. V dropped 4 bases and J dropped 11 bases, with 10 bases sitting between them. The DNA of the CDR3 is TGTGCCAGCAGCGGGGGAAGGGTTCAGTACTTC. This sequence encodes CASSGGRVQYF.

The chain joins TRBV7-2 to TRBJ2-7, with 7 bases lining up with TRBD1. V was pared by 3 bases and J by 4 bases, with 6 bases of the junction left unmatched. Germline V gives CDR1 SGHTA, CDR2 FQGNSA. The CDR3 is made up of 14 amino acids. The CDR3 loop is CASSFDRDLYEQYF. The CDR3 nucleotides read TGTGCCAGCAGCTTTGACAGGGATTTATACGAGCAGTACTTC. The full variable domain, with the rest looked up from reference TRBV7-2 and TRBJ2-7, is GAGVSQSPSNKVTEKGKDVELRCDPISGHTALYWYRQSLGQGLEFLIYFQGNSAPDKSGLPSDRFSAERTGGSVSTLTIQRTQQEDSAVYLCASSFDRDLYEQYFGPGTRLTVT.

The J gene is TRBJ1-1, the V gene TRBV18; D uncertain. The CDR3 consists of 13 residues. Germline CDR1 and CDR2: KGHSH and LQKENI. Trimming took 5 bases from V and 1 from J, leaving 8 bases between them. This CDR3 reads CASSFGRNTEAFF. The CDR3 coding sequence is TGTGCCAGCTCATTCGGACGGAACACTGAAGCTTTCTTT.

This sequence joins TRBV15 and TRBJ1-1; the D is unclear. The CDR3 length is 13 residues. Looked up from germline, CDR1 is LNHNV and CDR2 is YYDKDF (reference sequence). V was pared by 0 bases and J by 11 bases, with 13 bases between. The CDR3 reads CATSRDQQTWAFF. Written as DNA, the CDR3 is TGTGCCACCAGCAGAGACCAACAGACCTGGGCTTTCTTT.

V is TRBV5-1 and J is TRBJ2-7; D is uncertain. Germline CDR1 and CDR2: SGHRS and YFSETQ. CDR3 length: 14 residues. The V and J ends lost 0 bases and 2 bases respectively, with 9 bases between them. As DNA, the CDR3 is TGCGCCAGCAGCTTGGTCGTGGGGACCTACGAGCAGTACTTC. Translating gives CASSLVVGTYEQYF.

The chain has TRBV6-5 and TRBJ2-7, with D possibly TRBD1 on 5 matching bases. The V end was cut by 7 bases, the J end by 7 bases, with 23 bases between. The CDR3 has 15 amino acids. Germline lookup yields CDR1 MNHEY and CDR2 SVGAGI. CDR3 amino acids: CASTQAGNVFSEQYF. DNA for the CDR3: TGTGCCAGCACCCAAGCAGGGAACGTATTCTCTGAGCAGTACTTC.

V is TRBV10-3 and J is TRBJ1-2, with D tentatively TRBD1 (5 bases). The CDR3 contains 15 residues. Germline V gene data show CDR1 as ENHRY and CDR2 as SYGVKD. The germline V and J ends were trimmed by 0 bases and 2 bases, with 10 bases remaining between them. CDR3 loop: CAISESGGLNYGYTF. The CDR3 bases are TGTGCCATCAGTGAGTCGGGGGGGTTAAACTATGGCTACACCTTC.

The rearrangement joins TRBV19 to TRBJ2-2; 8 positions agree with TRBD1. J was trimmed by 0 bases and V by 8 bases; bases with no gene match: 5. The CDR3 spans 15 residues. Germline assignment: CDR1 LNHDA and CDR2 SQIVND (reference sequence). CDR3 bases: TGTGCCAGTTTCTCAGGGGGCGCGAACACCGGGGAGCTGTTTTTT. This sequence encodes CASFSGGANTGELFF.

V and J are TRBV10-3 and TRBJ2-2, with 10 bases identical to TRBD2. The CDR3 contains 15 residues. V was pared by 11 bases and J by 2 bases, with 8 bases of the junction left unmatched. In germline, CDR1 is ENHRY, CDR2 SYGVKD. CDR3 region: CAPPSGRENTGELFF. DNA of the CDR3: TGTGCCCCCCCGAGCGGGAGGGAAAACACCGGGGAGCTGTTTTTT.

This chain's CDR3 is CASSPAGTGISGELFF. CDR3 in DNA: TGTGCCAGCTCACCTGCCGGGACAGGGATCAGCGGGGAGCTGTTTTTT. This chain links TRBV18 with TRBJ2-2; the match to TRBD1 covers 9 bases. CDR3 length equals 16 residues. Trimming removed 3 bases from V and 7 bases from J; junction bases left unmatched: 9. The germline V gene encodes CDR1 KGHSH and CDR2 LQKENI.

This chain joins TRBV5-1 and TRBJ1-4; 8 bases line up with TRBD1. This CDR3 spans 18 amino acids. Losses at the gene ends were 1 base for V and 5 bases for J; bases not matched to a gene: 13. Germline lookup yields CDR1 SGHRS and CDR2 YFSETQ. DNA for the CDR3: TGCGCCAGCAGCTTGTGGACAGGGCGGACACTTTCCAATGAAAAACTGTTTTTT. Translating it yields CASSLWTGRTLSNEKLFF.

The CDR3 loop is CASSRGHLETQYF. The CDR3 DNA reads as TGCGCCAGCAGCAGGGGACATCTAGAGACCCAGTACTTC. The chain has TRBV5-1 and TRBJ2-5; tentatively, D is TRBD1 (6 bases). The CDR3 contains 13 residues. The V end was cut by 4 bases, the J end by 4 bases, with 11 bases between. Per the germline V gene, CDR1 is SGHRS and CDR2 is YFSETQ. Variable domain in full (rest from reference TRBV5-1 and TRBJ2-5): KAGVTQTPRYLIKTRGQQVTLSCSPISGHRSVSWYQQTPGQGLQFLFEYFSETQRNKGNFPGRFSGRQFSNSRSEMNVSTLELGDSALYLCASSRGHLETQYFGPGTRLLVL.

The chain uses TRBV19 and TRBJ2-7; tentatively, D is TRBD2 (6 bases). The CDR3 extends over 14 amino acids. Germline V gene sequence: CDR1 LNHDA, CDR2 SQIVND (reference sequence). With 2 bases removed from V and 6 bases from J, the gap between germline ends came to 14 bases. The CDR3 is CASSISGVESEQYF. CDR3 coding DNA: TGTGCCAGTAGTATATCGGGGGTCGAGAGCGAGCAGTACTTC.

The chain combines TRBV11-3 with TRBJ2-3, with 7 bases identical to TRBD1. CDR1 is SGHNT and CDR2 is YENEEA in the germline V gene. CDR3 length: 16 residues. V shed 1 base, J shed 1 base, and the junction held 5 bases outside the gene matches. The CDR3 sequence: CASSLAGGQGTDTQYF. DNA of the CDR3: TGTGCCAGCAGCTTAGCCGGAGGACAGGGCACAGATACGCAGTATTTT.

This rearrangement joins TRBV6-5 to TRBJ1-2, with D unresolved. Per germline, CDR1 MNHEY and CDR2 SVGAGI. The V gene lost 5 bases and the J gene lost 1 base, with 11 bases spanning the gap. This CDR3 region has 14 residues. This CDR3 is CASSPTIYNYGYTF. Written as DNA, the CDR3 is TGTGCCAGCAGTCCTACTATCTATAACTATGGCTACACCTTC.

The chain is built from TRBV5-6 and TRBJ2-1; possibly TRBD2 for D (6 bases). V lost 5 bases to trimming and J lost 14 bases, with 17 bases between them. The CDR3 runs to 12 residues. CDR1 SGHDT and CDR2 YYEEEE come from the germline V gene. The DNA for the CDR3 is TGTGCCAGCAGTTTGCAGACTAGTAAAAAGTTCTTC. Its protein product is CASSLQTSKKFF.

This chain connects TRBV9 to TRBJ1-1; no firm D call. The germline V and J ends were trimmed by 4 bases and 4 bases, with 11 bases remaining between them. Looked up from germline, CDR1 is SGDLS and CDR2 is YYNGEE. The CDR3 runs 13 residues. The DNA of the CDR3 is TGTGCCAGCAGCCCCCCCCGGAGCACTGAAGCTTTCTTT. This codes for CASSPPRSTEAFF.

The chain combines TRBV5-4 with TRBJ1-6; 8 bases are shared with TRBD1. The V gene end was trimmed by 3 bases and the J gene end by 7 bases; junction bases not matched to a gene: 3. The germline V gene has CDR1 SGHNT and CDR2 YYREEE (reference sequence). This CDR3 is 14 amino acids long. The DNA for the CDR3 is TGTGCCAGCAGCTCATGGACAGGGAATTCACCCCTCCACTTT. It codes for CASSSWTGNSPLHF.

This rearrangement joins TRBV4-1 to TRBJ2-6; tentatively, D is TRBD1 or TRBD2 (6 bases each). Trimming shortened V by 4 bases and J by 2 bases, and 15 bases separated the two germline ends. From germline, CDR1 is MGHRA and CDR2 YSYEKL. The CDR3 has 17 residues. CDR3 nucleotides: TGCGCCAGCAGCCCAGCCTTCGGGGGCACTGGGGCCAACGTCCTGACTTTC. This codes for CASSPAFGGTGANVLTF.

The chain combines TRBV30 with TRBJ1-1; 10 nucleotides match TRBD1. Trimming removed 7 bases from V and 4 bases from J; junction bases left unmatched: 3. Germline loops: CDR1 GTSNPN, CDR2 SVGIG (reference sequence). There are 12 residues in the CDR3. The CDR3: CASGQGVTEAFF. CDR3 DNA: TGTGCCTCCGGACAGGGGGTCACTGAAGCTTTCTTT.